Below are 32 T cell receptor beta chains sequenced from a single sample in a study of T-cell reconstitution after alpha-beta-depleted transplantation in children. The TCRbeta library was prepared with unique molecular identifiers. MiXCR was run by TCRdb on the PCR reads, yielding one entry per CDR3 protein. The sample contains around 700,000 distinct CDR3 sequences, 13% of which appear only once. The sample consisted of PBMCs, taken before TCRalphabeta/CD19-depleted stem cell transplant. Receptors were obtained from a girl aged 2-15 years with congenital amegakaryocytic thrombocytopenia, due to receive a stem cell transplant.

This clonotype turned up a few times. V usage is TRBV5-1 and J usage is TRBJ2-2; 8 bases are a match to TRBD2. The CDR3 sequence is 19 residues long. V shed 0 bases, J shed 7 bases, and the junction held 17 bases outside the gene matches. Germline CDR1 is SGHRS and CDR2 is YFSETQ. The CDR3: CASSLVGTVSGTSFGELFF. The CDR3 region has the DNA TGCGCCAGCAGCTTGGTGGGAACTGTTAGCGGGACGTCGTTCGGGGAGCTGTTTTTT.

V gene TRBV5-1 combines with J gene TRBJ2-1; maybe TRBD1 (5 bases). Germline-derived CDR1 and CDR2 are SGHRS and YFSETQ. The CDR3 covers 16 residues. V was trimmed by 8 bases and J by 0 bases, leaving 18 bases between them. CDR3 nucleotides: TGCGCCAGGTTACACCTCAGGGAAAGCTCCTACAATGAGCAGTTCTTC. This sequence encodes CARLHLRESSYNEQFF.

This clonotype was detected many times. The genes are TRBV7-8 and TRBJ2-5; 13 nucleotides match TRBD2. The V and J ends lost 5 bases and 4 bases, in that order; junction bases with no gene match: 10. The CDR3 consists of 17 residues. CDR1 is SGHVS and CDR2 is FQNEAQ in the germline V gene. The CDR3 here is CASSELAGGPNVETQYF. CDR3 nucleotide sequence: TGTGCCAGCAGCGAACTAGCGGGAGGGCCTAATGTAGAGACCCAGTACTTC.

V usage is TRBV10-3 and J usage is TRBJ1-6; 8 nucleotides align to TRBD1. V was pared by 8 bases and J by 8 bases, with 8 bases of the junction left unmatched. The CDR3 is 14 amino acids. Germline V gene lookup returns CDR1 ENHRY and CDR2 SYGVKD. The CDR3 DNA is TGTGCCATCCGGCCGAAACAGGGGGATTCACCCCTCCACTTT. Its protein product is CAIRPKQGDSPLHF.

The chain carries TRBV14 and TRBJ1-4, with no clear D. Germline CDR1 and CDR2: SGHDN and FVKESK. V was clipped by 2 bases and J by 4 bases, with 5 bases between them. CDR3 length equals 13 residues. In DNA form, the CDR3 reads TGTGCCAGCAGCCAATCTTATAATGAAAAACTGTTTTTT. Translation: CASSQSYNEKLFF.

This clonotype came up many times. This chain links TRBV6-1 with TRBJ1-1, with D hard to call. V gave up 7 bases and J gave up 4 bases, with 16 bases separating them. CDR3 size: 14 residues. Germline V gene lookup returns CDR1 MNHNS and CDR2 SASEGT. The CDR3 reads CASKFGARGTEAFF. DNA for the CDR3: TGTGCCAGCAAATTCGGCGCACGGGGCACTGAAGCTTTCTTT.

Only a few counts were recorded for this clonotype. V and J are TRBV5-1 and TRBJ2-2, with D uncertain. V shed 4 bases and J shed 2 bases, with 15 bases lying between them. The CDR3 covers 16 residues. Germline V gene data show CDR1 as SGHRS and CDR2 as YFSETQ. CDR3 region: CASSLAHMGNTGELFF. DNA for the CDR3: TGCGCCAGCAGCCTGGCTCACATGGGTAACACCGGGGAGCTGTTTTTT.

The chain recombines TRBV5-1 with TRBJ1-1; 7 bases map to TRBD1. V trimming: 4 bases; J trimming: 0 bases; junction bases outside the gene matches: 9. Germline-derived CDR1 and CDR2 are SGHRS and YFSETQ. The CDR3 is 16 amino acids. CDR3 sequence reads: CASSRQPDRVNTEAFF. The CDR3 DNA is TGCGCCAGCAGCCGTCAACCAGACAGGGTGAACACTGAAGCTTTCTTT.

In this sample, this clonotype turned up many times. The chain has TRBV5-1 and TRBJ2-2; D might be TRBD1 (6 bases). This CDR3 has 14 residues. The germline gives CDR1 SGHRS, CDR2 YFSETQ. Trimming pared 2 bases from V and 6 bases from J, leaving 11 bases between. As DNA, the CDR3 is TGCGCCAGCAGCTTAATCAGGGGCCCCGGGGAGCTGTTTTTT. The encoded protein is CASSLIRGPGELFF.

Only a few counts were recorded for this clonotype. This chain joins TRBV20-1 and TRBJ2-2; TRBD2 is a possible D gene (7 bases). This CDR3 is 14 amino acids long. The germline CDR1 and CDR2 sequences are DFQATT and SNEGSKA (reference sequence). V shed 2 bases and J shed 3 bases, with 10 bases lying between them. CDR3 residues: CSARKGGDTGELFF. The CDR3 DNA sequence: TGCAGTGCTAGAAAGGGGGGGGACACCGGGGAGCTGTTTTTT.

At least ten counts were recorded for this clonotype. This chain joins TRBV20-1 and TRBJ2-1; D may correspond to TRBD1 or TRBD2 (7 bases each). Trimming stripped 2 bases from V and 3 bases from J, with 17 bases between. The CDR3 has 16 amino acids. CDR1 DFQATT and CDR2 SNEGSKA come from the germline V gene (reference sequence). The CDR3 region is CSARSLGGGGYNEQFF. The CDR3 region has the DNA TGCAGTGCTAGATCCCTAGGGGGCGGGGGCTACAATGAGCAGTTCTTC.

This clonotype was found many times. The rearrangement joins TRBV5-1 to TRBJ2-1, with 7 nucleotides matching TRBD1. The V gene's germline CDR1 is SGHRS and CDR2 YFSETQ. V lost 1 base and J lost 9; bases outside the gene matches: 4. The CDR3 runs 13 residues. DNA for the CDR3: TGCGCCAGCAGCTTGACAGGGGACGGTGAGCAGTTCTTC. As protein: CASSLTGDGEQFF.

This clonotype has a count of ten or more. The V gene is TRBV10-3, the J gene TRBJ1-1; D not resolved. CDR1 and CDR2 (germline): ENHRY, SYGVKD. The CDR3 consists of 13 residues. V lost 2 bases, J lost 1 base, and 5 bases lay in between. The CDR3 protein is CAISETGNTEAFF. CDR3 nucleotide sequence: TGTGCCATCAGTGAGACTGGGAACACTGAAGCTTTCTTT.

This rearrangement joins TRBV5-1 to TRBJ2-7; no reliable D call. The CDR3 sequence is 14 residues long. V was cut by 0 bases and J by 0 bases, with 7 bases left in between. Germline loops: CDR1 SGHRS, CDR2 YFSETQ. The CDR3 DNA sequence: TGCGCCAGCAGCTTGGGGTGGGGCTCCTACGAGCAGTACTTC. Its translation: CASSLGWGSYEQYF.

This clonotype has a count of ten or more. The CDR3 DNA is TGTGCCAGCAGTTTAACGACTCAGGGAACGCAGTATTTT. It is translated as CASSLTTQGTQYF. The V gene is TRBV12-3 or TRBV12-4, the J gene TRBJ2-3; tentative D call: TRBD1 (5 bases). Trimming shortened V by 2 bases and J by 9 bases, and 12 bases separated the two germline ends. The CDR3 is made up of 13 amino acids.

This clonotype was detected ten times or more. This chain links TRBV20-1 with TRBJ2-1; no definite D call. This CDR3 has 13 residues. The V gene lost 6 bases and the J gene lost 0 bases, with 9 bases spanning the gap. Germline V lookup: CDR1 DFQATT, CDR2 SNEGSKA (reference sequence). The CDR3 here is CSAFGYSYNEQFF. The CDR3 DNA is TGCAGTGCATTTGGGTACTCCTACAATGAGCAGTTCTTC.

This clonotype was seen many times. V is TRBV29-1 and J is TRBJ1-2; the D is unclear. V lost 3 bases and J 4 bases, leaving 9 bases between the germline ends. There are 12 residues in the CDR3. The V gene's germline CDR1 is SQVTM and CDR2 ANQGSEA. The CDR3 nucleotides are TGCAGCGTTGACCCAGGATCCTATGGCTACACCTTC. It translates to CSVDPGSYGYTF.

V and J are TRBV20-1 and TRBJ2-5; TRBD2 is a possible D gene (5 bases). Germline CDR1 is DFQATT and CDR2 is SNEGSKA (reference sequence). The V and J ends lost 2 bases and 4 bases respectively, with 14 bases between them. CDR3 length equals 14 residues. The CDR3 spells CSARNLGIGETQYF. CDR3 DNA sequence: TGCAGTGCTAGAAACCTCGGGATAGGAGAGACCCAGTACTTC.

DNA for the CDR3: TGTGCCAGTAGTAACCCCGCGCTTGGGCGGGGAGTTGAAGCTTTCTTT. Encoded protein: CASSNPALGRGVEAFF. The chain carries TRBV19 and TRBJ1-1; no firm D call. The CDR3 has 16 amino acids. V lost 4 bases, J lost 7 bases, and 22 bases lay in between. In germline, CDR1 is LNHDA, CDR2 SQIVND (reference sequence).

The sample holds a few counts of this clonotype. The chain has TRBV5-3 and TRBJ2-1, with 12 bases that match TRBD2. TRBV5-3 is flagged as an ORF with uncertain function. The V segment lost 0 bases and the J segment 7 bases; nucleotides outside the gene matches: 8. The CDR3 covers 17 residues. The CDR3, as DNA: TGTGCCAGAAGCTTGGGTCCCCTAGCGGGAGGGCGTAATGAGCAGTTCTTC. This codes for CARSLGPLAGGRNEQFF.

This clonotype has more than one count but fewer than ten. V and J are TRBV15 and TRBJ2-3; D may be TRBD1 or TRBD2 (5 bases each). V lost 0 bases and J 3 bases, leaving 10 bases between the germline ends. This CDR3 has 15 amino acids. Germline CDR1 LNHNV, CDR2 YYDKDF (reference sequence). CDR3 protein: CATSRDLGPTDTQYF. The CDR3 region has the DNA TGTGCCACCAGCAGAGATTTGGGACCTACAGATACGCAGTATTTT. Filled out from reference TRBV15 and TRBJ2-3, the complete variable domain reads DAMVIQNPRYQVTQFGKPVTLSCSQTLNHNVMYWYQQKSSQAPKLLFHYYDKDFNNEADTPDNFQSRRPNTSFCFLDIRSPGLGDTAMYLCATSRDLGPTDTQYFGPGTRLTVL.

This clonotype was seen more than once but under ten times. This chain connects TRBV5-1 to TRBJ2-2, with 10 bases aligning to TRBD2. J lost 4 bases, V lost 3 bases, and 6 bases had no gene match. Per the germline V gene, CDR1 is SGHRS and CDR2 is YFSETQ. The CDR3 spans 16 residues. The CDR3 loop reads CASSSVLAGTTGELFF. The DNA for the CDR3 is TGCGCCAGCAGCTCCGTACTAGCGGGGACCACCGGGGAGCTGTTTTTT.

The V and J genes are TRBV5-1 and TRBJ2-7; 9 nucleotides match TRBD1. Germline CDR1 is SGHRS and CDR2 is YFSETQ. J was trimmed by 5 bases and V by 4 bases; bases with no gene match: 10. The CDR3 consists of 15 residues. The CDR3, as DNA: TGCGCCAGCAGCGTTACCGGGACAGGGTCTAACGAGCAGTACTTC. It specifies CASSVTGTGSNEQYF.

The rearrangement links TRBV5-1 to TRBJ2-7, with 12 nucleotides matching TRBD2. CDR3 length equals 13 residues. V lost 6 bases, J lost 7 bases, and 5 bases stayed unmatched. CDR1 and CDR2 (germline): SGHRS, YFSETQ. The CDR3 DNA reads as TGCGCCAGCACACTACTAGCGGGAGGTGAGCAGTACTTC. This codes for CASTLLAGGEQYF.

V is TRBV18 and J is TRBJ2-7, with 7 bases matching TRBD2. Germline CDR1 reads KGHSH; CDR2 reads LQKENI. The V segment lost 2 bases and the J segment 6 bases; nucleotides outside the gene matches: 7. This CDR3 is 14 amino acids long. CDR3 nucleotide sequence: TGTGCCAGCTCACCAGCGGGAGATGGTAGCGAGCAGTACTTC. Translation: CASSPAGDGSEQYF.

This clonotype was seen repeatedly, ten times or more. The chain joins TRBV2 to TRBJ2-1; 10 positions agree with TRBD2. V gave up 4 bases and J gave up 9 bases; unmatched junction bases: 6. The CDR3 spans 14 residues. The V gene's germline CDR1 is SNHLY and CDR2 FYNNEI. CDR3 sequence (DNA): TGTGCCAGCAGTGCTAGCGGGAGTTATTCTGAGCAGTTCTTC. Translation gives CASSASGSYSEQFF.

The gene calls are TRBV18 and TRBJ2-5; 9 bases align to TRBD1. Germline V gives CDR1 KGHSH, CDR2 LQKENI. The CDR3 loop spans 17 amino acids. V lost 1 base to trimming and J lost 3 bases; unmatched junction nucleotides: 9. In DNA form, the CDR3 reads TGTGCCAGCTCACCACGGGGACAGGGTCAGAATAAAGAGACCCAGTACTTC. It translates to CASSPRGQGQNKETQYF.

Ten or more counts support this clonotype. The V call is TRBV27, the J call TRBJ1-1, with no clear D. V was cut by 0 bases and J by 5 bases, with 13 bases left in between. Germline V gene data show CDR1 as MNHEY and CDR2 as SMNVEV (reference sequence). The CDR3 is made up of 15 amino acids. The CDR3 coding sequence is TGTGCCAGCAGTTTATCGCCGGTGGAAGGGACTGAAGCTTTCTTT. It yields the protein CASSLSPVEGTEAFF.

Details on this clonotype: Possible read error: a much larger clone is one base away. The CDR3 reads CASSRSGTSGIKDTQYF. In DNA form, the CDR3 reads TGTGCCAGCAGTCGCTCCGGGACTAGCGGAATCAAAGATACGCAGTATTTT. The chain combines TRBV6-1 with TRBJ2-3, with 11 bases matching TRBD2. This CDR3 spans 17 amino acids. Per germline, CDR1 MNHNS and CDR2 SASEGT. Unmatched junction bases numbered 12, after V lost 5 bases and J lost 5 bases.

The chain combines TRBV12-3 or TRBV12-4 with TRBJ2-1; D might be TRBD1 (6 bases). The CDR3 length is 10 residues. V was clipped by 8 bases and J by 10 bases, with 9 bases between them. CDR3 sequence reads: CASGQGEQFF. CDR3 DNA: TGTGCCAGCGGCCAGGGGGAGCAGTTCTTC.

In its sample, this clonotype was seen many times. V and J are TRBV27 and TRBJ2-7, with D perhaps TRBD1 or TRBD2 (5 bases each). CDR1 is MNHEY and CDR2 is SMNVEV in the germline V gene (reference sequence). V gave up 4 bases and J gave up 2 bases, with 21 bases separating them. The CDR3 is made up of 17 amino acids. The CDR3 protein is CASSYVYPSGLPYEQYF. DNA of the CDR3: TGTGCCAGCAGTTACGTTTACCCGTCGGGGCTCCCCTACGAGCAGTACTTC.

The chain's CDR3 is CAISETPGLVNYEQYF. CDR3 nucleotides: TGTGCCATCAGTGAAACGCCGGGACTAGTAAACTACGAGCAGTACTTC. V gene TRBV10-3 combines with J gene TRBJ2-7, with 8 bases fitting TRBD2. This CDR3 contains 16 residues. CDR1 and CDR2 from the germline V gene are ENHRY and SYGVKD. V shed 3 bases, J shed 3 bases, and the junction held 10 bases outside the gene matches.